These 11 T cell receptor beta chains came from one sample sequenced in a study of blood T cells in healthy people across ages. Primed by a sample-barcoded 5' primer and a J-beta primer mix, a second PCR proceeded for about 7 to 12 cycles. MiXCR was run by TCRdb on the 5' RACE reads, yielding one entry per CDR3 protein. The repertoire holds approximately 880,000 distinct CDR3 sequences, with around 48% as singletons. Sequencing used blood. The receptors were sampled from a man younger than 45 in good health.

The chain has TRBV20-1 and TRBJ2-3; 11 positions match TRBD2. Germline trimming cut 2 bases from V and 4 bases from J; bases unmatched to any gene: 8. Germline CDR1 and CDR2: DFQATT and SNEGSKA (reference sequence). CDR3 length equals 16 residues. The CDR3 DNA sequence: TGCAGTGCTAGAAGTCGTAGCGGGGGGGCCGCAGATACGCAGTATTTT. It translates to CSARSRSGGAADTQYF.

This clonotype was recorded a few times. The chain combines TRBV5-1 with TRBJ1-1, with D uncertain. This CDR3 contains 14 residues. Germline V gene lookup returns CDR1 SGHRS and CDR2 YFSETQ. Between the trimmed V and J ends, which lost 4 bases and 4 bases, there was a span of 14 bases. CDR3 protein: CASSGERSATEAFF. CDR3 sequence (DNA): TGCGCCAGCAGCGGCGAGAGATCCGCCACTGAAGCTTTCTTT.

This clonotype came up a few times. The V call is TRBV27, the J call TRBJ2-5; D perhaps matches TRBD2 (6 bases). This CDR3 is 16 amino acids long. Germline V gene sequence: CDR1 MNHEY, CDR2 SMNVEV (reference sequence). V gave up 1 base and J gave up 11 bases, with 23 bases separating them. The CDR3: CASSLLVGEWIREQYF. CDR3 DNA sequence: TGTGCCAGCAGTTTATTGGTCGGGGAATGGATACGGGAGCAGTACTTC.

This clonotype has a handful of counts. CDR3 coding DNA: TGTGCCTCCACGCGGGGGAACGGAAACACCATATATTTT. Its translation: CASTRGNGNTIYF. This chain links TRBV10-3 with TRBJ1-3; D may be TRBD1 (5 bases). Trimming removed 11 bases at V and 4 bases at J, with 15 bases between. Germline assignment: CDR1 ENHRY and CDR2 SYGVKD. The CDR3 length is 13 residues.

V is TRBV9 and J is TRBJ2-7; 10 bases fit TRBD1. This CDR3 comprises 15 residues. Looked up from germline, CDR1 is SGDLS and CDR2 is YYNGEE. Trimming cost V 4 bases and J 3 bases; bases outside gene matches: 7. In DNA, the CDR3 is TGTGCCAGCAGCATAGGGACAGGGGACTACTACGAGCAGTACTTC. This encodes CASSIGTGDYYEQYF.

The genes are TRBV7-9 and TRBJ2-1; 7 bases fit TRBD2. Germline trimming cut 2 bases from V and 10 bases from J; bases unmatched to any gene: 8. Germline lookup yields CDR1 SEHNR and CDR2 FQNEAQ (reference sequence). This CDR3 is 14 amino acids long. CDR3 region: CASSLLADRQEQFF. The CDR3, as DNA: TGTGCCAGCAGCTTACTAGCGGACCGACAAGAGCAGTTCTTC.

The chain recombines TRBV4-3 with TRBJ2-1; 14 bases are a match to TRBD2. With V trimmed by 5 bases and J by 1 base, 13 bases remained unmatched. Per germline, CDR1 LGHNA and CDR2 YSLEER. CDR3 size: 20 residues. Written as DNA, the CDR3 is TGCGCCAGCAGCACCCAACACGGACTAGCGGGGGGCCCGTCCTACAATGAGCAGTTCTTC. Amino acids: CASSTQHGLAGGPSYNEQFF.

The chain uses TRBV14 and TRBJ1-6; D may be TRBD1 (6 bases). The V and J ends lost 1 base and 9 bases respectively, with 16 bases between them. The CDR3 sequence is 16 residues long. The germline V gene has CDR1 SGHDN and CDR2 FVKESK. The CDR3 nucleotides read TGTGCCAGCAGCCAAGGCCCTGCCACAGGGTTTTCACCCCTCCACTTT. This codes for CASSQGPATGFSPLHF.

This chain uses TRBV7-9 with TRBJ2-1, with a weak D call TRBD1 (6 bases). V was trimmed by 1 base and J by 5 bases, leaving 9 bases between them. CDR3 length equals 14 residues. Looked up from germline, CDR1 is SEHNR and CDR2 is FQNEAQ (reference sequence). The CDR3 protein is CASSLGPGDNEQFF. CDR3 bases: TGTGCCAGCAGCTTAGGACCAGGGGACAATGAGCAGTTCTTC.

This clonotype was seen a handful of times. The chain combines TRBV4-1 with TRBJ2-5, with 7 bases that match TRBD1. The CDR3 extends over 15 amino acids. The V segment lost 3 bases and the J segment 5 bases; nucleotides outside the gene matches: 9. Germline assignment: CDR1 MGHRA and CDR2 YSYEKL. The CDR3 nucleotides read TGCGCCAGCAGCCATAAGACAGGGTTATCCGAGACCCAGTACTTC. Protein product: CASSHKTGLSETQYF.

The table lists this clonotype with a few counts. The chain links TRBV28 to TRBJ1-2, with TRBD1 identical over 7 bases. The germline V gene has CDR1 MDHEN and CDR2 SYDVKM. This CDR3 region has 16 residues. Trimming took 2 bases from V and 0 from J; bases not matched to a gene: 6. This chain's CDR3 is CASSLPGQLTNYGYTF. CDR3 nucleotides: TGTGCCAGCAGTTTACCGGGACAGTTAACTAACTATGGCTACACCTTC.